What follows are 6 T cell receptor beta chains derived from one specimen sequenced in a study of read filtering for tumor transcriptome and immune sequencing. This library used 300 to 500 ng RNA and molecular barcoded adaptors spanning alpha/delta and beta/gamma chains. Each CDR3 protein is one row after TCRdb ran MiXCR on the reads. The sample records around 33,000 distinct CDR3 sequences, less than 20% being singletons. Sequencing was done on a sample of a population of CD138-negative cells sorted from bone marrow. The receptors were gathered from a donor aged 40 or older with multiple myeloma.

This clonotype showed up many times. This sequence joins TRBV20-1 and TRBJ2-3, with TRBD2 matching 9 bases. Trimming cost V 4 bases and J 1 base; bases outside gene matches: 3. This CDR3 is built from 14 residues. Looked up from germline, CDR1 is DFQATT and CDR2 is SNEGSKA (reference sequence). The CDR3 DNA is TGCAGTGCTACCCCTAGCGGGGGCACAGATACGCAGTATTTT. It specifies CSATPSGGTDTQYF.

With respect to this clonotype: One base away lies a much larger clone, so this may be a sequencing read error. V is TRBV2 and J is TRBJ2-4; 8 bases are shared with TRBD1. Germline V gene lookup returns CDR1 SNHLY and CDR2 FYNNEI. The CDR3 is 15 amino acids. This CDR3 reads CASGGGQANKSIQYF. In DNA, the CDR3 is TGTGCCAGCGGAGGGGGACAGGCAAACAAAAGCATTCAGTACTTC. Full variable domain (rest looked up from reference TRBV2 and TRBJ2-4): EPEVTQTPSHQVTQMGQEVILRCVPISNHLYFYWYRQILGQKVEFLVSFYNNEISEKSEIFDDQFSVERPDGSNFTLKIRSTKLEDSAMYFCASGGGQANKSIQYFGAGTRLSVL.

This clonotype qualifies as medium-sized. This chain connects TRBV20-1 to TRBJ2-7, with TRBD2 as a possible D gene (7 bases). The CDR3 contains 15 residues. The germline V and J ends were trimmed by 0 bases and 3 bases, with 15 bases remaining between them. Germline V gene lookup returns CDR1 DFQATT and CDR2 SNEGSKA (reference sequence). The DNA for the CDR3 is TGCAGTGCTAGAGACGAAAGCGGGACACACTACGAGCAGTACTTC. Amino acids: CSARDESGTHYEQYF.

This clonotype was seen at least ten times. The gene calls are TRBV5-1 and TRBJ2-4, with 10 bases aligning to TRBD1. The V gene end was trimmed by 0 bases and the J gene end by 8 bases; junction bases not matched to a gene: 8. The CDR3 is made up of 16 amino acids. Germline V lookup: CDR1 SGHRS, CDR2 YFSETQ. This CDR3 is CASSLVPTGGAYIQYF. The CDR3 nucleotides read TGCGCCAGCAGCTTGGTCCCGACAGGGGGCGCTTACATTCAGTACTTC. Supplemented by reference TRBV5-1 and TRBJ2-4, the full variable domain reads KAGVTQTPRYLIKTRGQQVTLSCSPISGHRSVSWYQQTPGQGLQFLFEYFSETQRNKGNFPGRFSGRQFSNSRSEMNVSTLELGDSALYLCASSLVPTGGAYIQYFGAGTRLSVL.

The table lists this clonotype with many counts. The chain employs TRBV6-6 and TRBJ1-1; possibly TRBD1 for D (6 bases). The germline V gene encodes CDR1 MNHNY and CDR2 SVGAGI (reference sequence). Deletions cut 2 bases from V and 4 bases from J, with 17 bases between. This CDR3 comprises 16 residues. The CDR3 protein is CASSYLSGGAATEAFF. CDR3 bases: TGTGCCAGCAGTTACCTATCGGGGGGCGCCGCCACTGAAGCTTTCTTT.

Comment on this clonotype: A much larger clone sits a single nucleotide away, making a read error possible. This rearrangement joins TRBV3-1 to TRBJ2-7; D is perhaps TRBD1 or TRBD2 (5 bases each). Germline values: CDR1 LGHDT, CDR2 YNNKEL (reference sequence). The CDR3 has 16 residues. CDR3 sequence: CTSSQEPRELLYEQYF. CDR3 bases: TGTACCAGCAGCCAGGAGCCCAGGGAGCTCTTATACGAGCAGTACTTC.